The present entry profiles one TCR beta chain with its context. This clonotype is described as medium-sized (0.01 to 0.1%). Its cognate antigen has yet to be identified. Nothing much larger sits one base from this clone, and base qualities are not available. TCRdb lists the instrument as Illumina MiSeq. TCRdb trimmed public reads at Q25 via fastp, called clones via MiXCR and kept in-frame beta chains. Each entry merges the rows of one CDR3 protein and shows their most common DNA and genes. The sample profile shows 3,500 to 5,500 distinct CDR3 sequences; over 9.5% of them were found once. The ten largest account for around 31% of the sample. This specimen belongs to a study. A distance of 13 bases separates the germline ends of V and J, which lose 10 bases and 4 bases respectively. Taken from the germline V gene (reference sequence), the CDR1 and CDR2 loops are WNHNN and SYGVQD. Including cysteine and phenylalanine, the CDR3 has 13 amino acids. Only the CDR3 portion is preserved as DNA: 39 bases, with reading frame beginning at the first base.

The source is a human donor with rheumatoid arthritis. The V gene is TRBV10-1 and the J gene is TRBJ2-2; TRBD1 is a weak D gene call, 6 bases matching. The specimen was CD4+ T cells from peripheral blood. The CDR3 is CATSKGGTGELFF. The DNA is TGCGCCACCTCAAAAGGGGGCACCGGGGAGCTGTTTTTT.